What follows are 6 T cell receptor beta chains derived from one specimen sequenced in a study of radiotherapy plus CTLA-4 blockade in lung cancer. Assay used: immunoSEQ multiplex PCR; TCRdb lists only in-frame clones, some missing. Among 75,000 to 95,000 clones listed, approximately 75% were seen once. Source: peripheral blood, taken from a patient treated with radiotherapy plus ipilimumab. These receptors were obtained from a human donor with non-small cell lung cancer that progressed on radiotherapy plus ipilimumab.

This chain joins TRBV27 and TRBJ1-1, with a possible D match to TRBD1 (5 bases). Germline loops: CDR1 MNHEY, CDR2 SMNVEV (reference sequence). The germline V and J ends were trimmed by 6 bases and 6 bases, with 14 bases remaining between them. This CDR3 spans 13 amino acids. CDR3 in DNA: TGTGCCAGCAGCCCAACAGGTAACCCTGAAGCTTTCTTT. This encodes CASSPTGNPEAFF.

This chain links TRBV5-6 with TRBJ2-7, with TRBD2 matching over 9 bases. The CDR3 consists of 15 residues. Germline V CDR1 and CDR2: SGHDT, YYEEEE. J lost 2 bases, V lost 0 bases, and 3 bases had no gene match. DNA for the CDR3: TGTGCCAGCAGCTTGGGTCTAGCGGGACCCTACGAGCAGTACTTC. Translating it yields CASSLGLAGPYEQYF.

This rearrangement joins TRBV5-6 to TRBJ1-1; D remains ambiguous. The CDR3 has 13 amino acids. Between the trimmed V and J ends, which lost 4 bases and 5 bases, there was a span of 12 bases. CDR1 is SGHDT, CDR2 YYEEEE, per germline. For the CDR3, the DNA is TGTGCCAGCAGCCCTAGCACGGGGACTGAAGCTTTCTTT. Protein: CASSPSTGTEAFF.

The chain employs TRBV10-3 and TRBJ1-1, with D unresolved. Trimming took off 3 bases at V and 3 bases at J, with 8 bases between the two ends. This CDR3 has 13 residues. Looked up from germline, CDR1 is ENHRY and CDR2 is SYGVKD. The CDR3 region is CAISDQVYTEAFF. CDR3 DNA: TGTGCCATCAGTGATCAGGTGTACACTGAAGCTTTCTTT.

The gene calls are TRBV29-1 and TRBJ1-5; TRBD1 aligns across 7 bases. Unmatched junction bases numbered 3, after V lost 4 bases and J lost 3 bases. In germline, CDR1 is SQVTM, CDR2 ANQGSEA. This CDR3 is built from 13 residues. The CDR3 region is CSVGQGNNQPQHF. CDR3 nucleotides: TGCAGCGTTGGACAGGGAAACAATCAGCCCCAGCATTTT.

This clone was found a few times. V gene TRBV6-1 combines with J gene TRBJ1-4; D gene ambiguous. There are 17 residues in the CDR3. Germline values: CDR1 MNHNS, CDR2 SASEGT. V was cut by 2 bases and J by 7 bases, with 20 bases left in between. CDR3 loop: CASSELGHTLGSEKLFF. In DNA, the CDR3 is TGTGCCAGCAGTGAACTTGGGCACACCCTCGGGAGTGAAAAACTGTTTTTT.